This T cell receptor (beta chain) was obtained from a study of T cells in Graves' hyperthyroidism and ophthalmopathy. Overall study findings and caveats: Most thyroid clonotypes expanded above 0.001 were also detected in blood. Ophthalmopathy was told apart from stable hyperthyroidism by a 13 V-J model.

This clonotype was seen just once. Its target is not known. V lost 0 bases and J lost 5, with 10 bases in between. The CDR3 sequence is 14 residues long. In germline, CDR1 is SGHRS, CDR2 YFSETQ. Predating any ophthalmopathy symptoms, the blood sample was taken at first hyperthyroidism diagnosis. Amplification targeted TCR beta CDR3 regions from RNA transcripts. The HTBI primer set was used in a first-round RT-PCR of the TCR CDR3. Via MiXCR, TCRdb re-called the multiplex PCR reads, giving one row per CDR3 protein. This sample has approximately 370,000 distinct CDR3 sequences, with 17% found just once. J is TRBJ2-3 and V is TRBV5-1; D gene ambiguous. The material sequenced was blood. This receptor was taken from a woman in her twenties or thirties with Graves' hyperthyroidism that later progressed to Graves' ophthalmopathy. In DNA form, the CDR3 reads TGCGCCAGCAGCTTGGCCGGGTGGGAAGATACGCAGTATTTT. It specifies CASSLAGWEDTQYF.